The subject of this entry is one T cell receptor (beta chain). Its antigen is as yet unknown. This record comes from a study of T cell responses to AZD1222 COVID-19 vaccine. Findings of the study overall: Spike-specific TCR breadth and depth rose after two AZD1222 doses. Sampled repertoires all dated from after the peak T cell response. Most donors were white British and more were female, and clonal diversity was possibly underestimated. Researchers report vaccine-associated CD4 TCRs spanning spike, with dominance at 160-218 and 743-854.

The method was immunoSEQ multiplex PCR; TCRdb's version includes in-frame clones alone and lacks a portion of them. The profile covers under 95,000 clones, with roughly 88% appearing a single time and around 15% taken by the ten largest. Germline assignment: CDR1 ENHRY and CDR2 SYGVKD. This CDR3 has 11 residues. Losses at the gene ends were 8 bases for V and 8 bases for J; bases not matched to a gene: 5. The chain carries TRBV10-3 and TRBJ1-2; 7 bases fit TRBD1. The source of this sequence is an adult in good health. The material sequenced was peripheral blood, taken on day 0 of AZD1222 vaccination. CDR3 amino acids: CAIWGQPGYTF. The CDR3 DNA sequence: TGTGCCATCTGGGGACAGCCGGGCTACACCTTC.